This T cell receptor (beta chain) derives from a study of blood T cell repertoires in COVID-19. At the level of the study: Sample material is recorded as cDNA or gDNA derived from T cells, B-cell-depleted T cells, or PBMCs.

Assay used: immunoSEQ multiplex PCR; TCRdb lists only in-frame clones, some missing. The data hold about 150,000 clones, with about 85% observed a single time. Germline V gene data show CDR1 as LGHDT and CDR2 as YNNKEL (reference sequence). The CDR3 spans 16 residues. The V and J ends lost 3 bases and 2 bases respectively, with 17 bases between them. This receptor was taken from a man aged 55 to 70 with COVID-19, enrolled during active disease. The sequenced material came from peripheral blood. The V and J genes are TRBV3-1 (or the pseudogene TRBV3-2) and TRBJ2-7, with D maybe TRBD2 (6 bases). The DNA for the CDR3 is TGTGCCAGCAGCCAGGCAGCCGGGACTGGTCCCTACGAGCAGTACTTC. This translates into CASSQAAGTGPYEQYF.